This TCR beta chain was obtained from a study of cytomegalovirus exposure and HLA in healthy donors. Donors showed nominal health when sampled, although they likely had unrecorded immune exposures. V lost 4 bases and J lost 3; bases outside the gene matches: 10. CDR1 and CDR2 from the germline V gene are MNHEY and SMNVEV (reference sequence). The CDR3 covers 17 residues. PCR primers comprised 60 Vbeta and 13 Jbeta primers. Sequencing was performed with immunoSEQ multiplex PCR; in TCRdb, only in-frame clones are kept and a portion is missing. The repertoire holds 150,000 to 200,000 clones, with around 80% as singletons.

This clonotype originated in a woman aged 35 to 49 in good health and CMV-seronegative. This chain links TRBV27 with TRBJ2-7; 12 bases map to TRBD2. Source material: PBMCs. CDR3 amino acids: CASSSRLAGAESYEQYF. The CDR3 region has the DNA TGTGCCAGCAGTTCCCGACTAGCGGGAGCTGAGAGCTACGAGCAGTACTTC.